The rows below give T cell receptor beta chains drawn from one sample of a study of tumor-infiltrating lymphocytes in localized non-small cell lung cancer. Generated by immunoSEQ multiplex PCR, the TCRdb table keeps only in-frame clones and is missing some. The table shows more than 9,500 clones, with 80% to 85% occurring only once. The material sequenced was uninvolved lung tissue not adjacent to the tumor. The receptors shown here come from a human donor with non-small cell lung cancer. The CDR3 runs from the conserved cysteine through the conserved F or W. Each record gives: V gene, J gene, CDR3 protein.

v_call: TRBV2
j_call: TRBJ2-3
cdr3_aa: CASSDKTGRDTQYF

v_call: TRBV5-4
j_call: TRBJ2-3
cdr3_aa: CASSSGDRSTDTQYF

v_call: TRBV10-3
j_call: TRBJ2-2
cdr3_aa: CAIGTDLNTGELFF

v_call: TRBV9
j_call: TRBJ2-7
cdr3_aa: CASSKTSGSYEQYF

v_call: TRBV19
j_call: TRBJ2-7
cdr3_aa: CASSERQGPYEQYF

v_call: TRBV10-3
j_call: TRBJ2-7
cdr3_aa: CAISGQGNYEQYF

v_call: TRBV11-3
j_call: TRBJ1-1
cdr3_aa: CASSEGGDLNTEAFF

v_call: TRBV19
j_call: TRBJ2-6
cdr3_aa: CASSMTASSGANVLTF

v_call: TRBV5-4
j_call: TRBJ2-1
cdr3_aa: CASSPAGSFNPNEQFF

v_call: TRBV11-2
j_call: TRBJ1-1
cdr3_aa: CASSPHQGAFF

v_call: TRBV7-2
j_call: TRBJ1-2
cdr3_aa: CASSERPGSPLGYTF

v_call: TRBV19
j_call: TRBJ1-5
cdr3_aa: CASSNGGSGQPQHF

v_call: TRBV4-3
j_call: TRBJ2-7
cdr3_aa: CASSPGLPDRGTYEQYF

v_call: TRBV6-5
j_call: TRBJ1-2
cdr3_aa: CASTSGGPYGYTF

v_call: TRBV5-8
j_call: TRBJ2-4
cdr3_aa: CASSLTGTSGGAKNIQYF

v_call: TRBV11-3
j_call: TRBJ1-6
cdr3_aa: CASSLDGTGTPNSPLHF

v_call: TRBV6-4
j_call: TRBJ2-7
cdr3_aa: CASSEGTLTTPSYEQYF

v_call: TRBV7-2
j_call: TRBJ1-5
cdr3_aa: CASSLAGFQPQHF

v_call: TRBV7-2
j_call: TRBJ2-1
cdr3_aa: CASSSRTSLNEQFF

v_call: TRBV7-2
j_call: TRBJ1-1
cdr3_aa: CASSFGQGGGTEAFF

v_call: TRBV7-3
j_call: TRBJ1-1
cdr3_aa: CASSLIGGGTEAFF

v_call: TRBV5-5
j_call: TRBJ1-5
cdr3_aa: CASSLGGSGSNQPQHF

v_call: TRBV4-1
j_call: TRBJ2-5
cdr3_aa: CASSQEQTGFETQYF

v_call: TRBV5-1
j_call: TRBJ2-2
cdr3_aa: CASSGRMNTGELFF

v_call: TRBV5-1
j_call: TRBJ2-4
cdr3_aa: CASSSSGGPAKNIQYF

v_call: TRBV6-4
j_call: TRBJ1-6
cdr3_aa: CASRRDFNSPLHF

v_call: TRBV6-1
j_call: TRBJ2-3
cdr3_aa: CASRMHSLTTQYF

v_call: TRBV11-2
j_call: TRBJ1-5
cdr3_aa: CASSTRTGKVRSNQPQHF

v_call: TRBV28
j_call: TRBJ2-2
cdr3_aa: CASKGQGRTGELFF

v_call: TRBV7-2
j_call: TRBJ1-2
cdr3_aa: CASSLAGDVYGYTF

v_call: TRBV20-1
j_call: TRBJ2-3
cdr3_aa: CSARDHEVPYF

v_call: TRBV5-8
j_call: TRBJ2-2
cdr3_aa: CASSLGQGATGELFF

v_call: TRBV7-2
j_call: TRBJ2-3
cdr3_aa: CASSLGGASPTDTQYF

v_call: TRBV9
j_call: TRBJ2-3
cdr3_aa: CASSVWAGDRATDTQYF

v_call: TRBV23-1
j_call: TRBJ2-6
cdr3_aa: CASSPSEGEWSGANVLTF

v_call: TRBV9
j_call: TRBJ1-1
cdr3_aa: CASSVEDEVGGGYTEAFF

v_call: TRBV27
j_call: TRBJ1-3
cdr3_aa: CASSPQIDRSGNTIYF

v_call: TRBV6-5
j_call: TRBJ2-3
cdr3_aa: CASSRGDTQYF

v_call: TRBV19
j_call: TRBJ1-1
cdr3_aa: CATAGSTEAFF

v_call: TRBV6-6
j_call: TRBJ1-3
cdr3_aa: CASSTWGATGNTIYF

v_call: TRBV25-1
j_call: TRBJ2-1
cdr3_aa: CASSEEWGVGYNEQFF

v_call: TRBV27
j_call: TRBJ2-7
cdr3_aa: CASSFRAGGPYEQYF